A single T cell receptor (beta chain) is shown here with its context. Study members were between 18 and 89 years old and lived in around 24 US regions. This record belongs to a study of blood T cell repertoires in COVID-19. Looking at the study overall: Sites across the United States, Italy and Spain contributed samples from acute and convalescent COVID-19.

CDR3 length: 14 amino acids. The V segment lost 5 bases and the J segment 5 bases; nucleotides outside the gene matches: 6. CDR1 is MNHEY and CDR2 is SMNVEV in the germline V gene (reference sequence). Some clones are missing from TCRdb's copy, which holds only in-frame ones; the method was immunoSEQ multiplex PCR. The sample has approximately 230,000 clones, under 90% seen once. The chain combines TRBV27 with TRBJ1-1, with 9 nucleotides matching TRBD1. This TCR derives from a man in his forties or fifties who had recovered from COVID-19. Material: PBMCs or T cells enriched from blood (not recorded which). DNA for the CDR3: TGTGCCAGCAGTGCAGGACAGGGGACGACTGAAGCTTTCTTT. Translated: CASSAGQGTTEAFF.